This TCR beta chain was profiled in a study of regulatory T cells in long-lasting Graves disease. At least ten counts were recorded for this clonotype. For TCR beta, libraries came from iRepertoire HTBI primers and Arm-PCR of CDR3 regions. TCRdb passed the multiplex PCR reads through MiXCR, listing each CDR3 protein once. The sample has around 500,000 distinct CDR3 sequences; roughly a sixth are singletons. The V gene end was trimmed by 3 bases and the J gene end by 1 base; junction bases not matched to a gene: 1. The germline V gene has CDR1 SNHLY and CDR2 FYNNEI. This CDR3 comprises 15 residues. Noted time point: newly diagnosed GD, antithyroid drugs for less than 3 months. The TCR library was made from RNA that had been extracted from PBMCs in TRIzol. Another study also made use of these data, one on T cells in Graves' hyperthyroidism and ophthalmopathy.

The material sequenced was peripheral blood mononuclear cells (PBMCs), taken at new diagnosis, from a patient treated with antithyroid drugs. The V call is TRBV2, the J call TRBJ2-1, with 9 positions matching TRBD2. The receptor was derived from a woman aged 35 to 60 with Graves disease. Here the CDR3 reads CASSEGLASYNEQFF. The CDR3, as DNA: TGTGCCAGCAGTGAGGGACTAGCATCCTACAATGAGCAGTTCTTC.